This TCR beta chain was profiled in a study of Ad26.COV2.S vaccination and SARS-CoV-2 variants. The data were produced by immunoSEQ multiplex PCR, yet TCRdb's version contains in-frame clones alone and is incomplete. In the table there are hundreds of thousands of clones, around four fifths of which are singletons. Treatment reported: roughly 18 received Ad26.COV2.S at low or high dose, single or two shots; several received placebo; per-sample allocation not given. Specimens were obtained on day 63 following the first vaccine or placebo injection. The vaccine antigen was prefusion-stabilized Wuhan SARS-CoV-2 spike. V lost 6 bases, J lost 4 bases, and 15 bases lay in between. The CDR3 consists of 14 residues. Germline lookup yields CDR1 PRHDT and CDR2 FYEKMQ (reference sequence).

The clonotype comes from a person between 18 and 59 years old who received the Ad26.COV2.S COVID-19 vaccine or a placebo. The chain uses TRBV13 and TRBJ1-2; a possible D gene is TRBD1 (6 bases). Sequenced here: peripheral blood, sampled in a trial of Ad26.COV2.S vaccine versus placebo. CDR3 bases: TGTGCCAGCAGGCTTTCGGCCAGGGGCTATGGCTACACCTTC. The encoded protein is CASRLSARGYGYTF.